Listed below are T cell receptor beta chains from one sample, sequenced in a study of blood T cell repertoires in COVID-19. TCRdb's copy holds only in-frame clones and misses some; the assay was immunoSEQ multiplex PCR. The sample includes fewer than 100,000 clones, about 90% of them seen just once. Sequencing was carried out using peripheral blood. All receptors come from a human donor with acute or convalescent COVID-19. The donor label of this sample is uncertain. Both conserved end residues are part of each CDR3. A D gene is named only where the DNA matches it firmly. Not all rows give a size; the values are once, few, many and, for expanded clones, a class.

clone size	D gene	V gene	J gene	CDR3 protein	CDR3 DNA
-	-	TRBV5-1	TRBJ2-5	CASRLQGPEGTQYF	TGCGCCAGCAGACTCCAGGGGCCCGAAGGGACCCAGTACTTC
once	TRBD2	TRBV24-1	TRBJ2-1	CATSDFGTSGTSGGRAEQFF	TGTGCCACCAGTGATTTTGGGACATCCGGGACTAGCGGGGGGAGGGCTGAGCAGTTCTTC
-	-	TRBV5-1	TRBJ2-3	CASSSTLGGEAKAQYF	TGCGCCAGCAGCTCAACGCTTGGGGGCGAGGCAAAAGCGCAGTATTTT
-	-	TRBV6-5	TRBJ1-1	CASIRGSGNTEAFF	TGTGCCAGCATAAGGGGATCAGGGAACACTGAAGCTTTCTTT
-	-	TRBV3-1/TRBV3-2	TRBJ1-6	CASSSGVNDYNSPLHF	TGTGCCAGCAGCTCAGGGGTGAACGACTATAATTCACCCCTCCACTTT
-	-	TRBV6-2/TRBV6-3	TRBJ2-7	CASSYGQTLYEQYF	TGTGCCAGCAGTTACGGGCAGACCCTATACGAGCAGTACTTC
-	-	TRBV5-4	TRBJ1-2	CASSLEMDSTLNYGYTF	TGTGCCAGCAGCTTGGAAATGGACAGTACGCTAAACTATGGCTACACCTTC
few	TRBD1	TRBV5-6	TRBJ1-1	CASSRDRVMNTEAFF	TGTGCCAGCAGTCGAGACAGGGTGATGAACACTGAAGCTTTCTTT
-	-	TRBV3-1/TRBV3-2	TRBJ1-5	CASSQGLSSNQPQHF	TGTGCCAGCAGCCAAGGGCTCAGTAGCAATCAGCCCCAGCATTTT
-	-	TRBV3-1/TRBV3-2	TRBJ1-1	CASSQDLGGNTEAFF	TGTGCCAGCAGCCAAGATCTTGGAGGGAACACTGAAGCTTTCTTT
-	-	TRBV6-5	TRBJ1-1	CASSYGGPTEAFF	TGTGCCAGCAGTTACGGCGGCCCCACTGAAGCTTTCTTT
-	-	TRBV6-1	TRBJ1-2	CASSEAEGLYGYTF	TGTGCCAGCAGTGAAGCAGAGGGACTCTATGGCTACACCTTC
-	-	TRBV6-2/TRBV6-3	TRBJ2-7	CASSSHYEQYF	TGTGCCAGCAGTTCCCACTACGAGCAGTACTTC
-	TRBD2	TRBV5-4	TRBJ2-5	CASTGGGANQETQYF	TGTGCCAGCACTGGCGGGGGAGCTAACCAAGAGACCCAGTACTTC
-	-	TRBV18	TRBJ2-7	CASSPVDSAYEQYF	TGTGCCAGCTCACCAGTTGACAGTGCCTACGAGCAGTACTTC
-	-	TRBV5-1	TRBJ1-1	CASSIETEVATEAFF	TGCGCCAGCAGCATAGAGACAGAGGTAGCCACTGAAGCTTTCTTT
few	TRBD1	TRBV2	TRBJ1-4	CASSEVGQGNEKLFF	TGTGCCAGCAGTGAAGTAGGACAGGGTAATGAAAAACTGTTTTTT
-	TRBD1	TRBV30	TRBJ1-2	CAWSPGQVYGYTF	TGTGCCTGGAGCCCCGGACAGGTCTATGGCTACACCTTC
-	TRBD1	TRBV25-1	TRBJ2-7	CASSGQGPLGEQYF	TGTGCCAGCAGTGGACAGGGGCCCCTGGGCGAGCAGTACTTC
-	-	TRBV7-7	TRBJ2-2	CASSSPSGGSGELFF	TGTGCCAGCAGCTCCCCCTCGGGGGGCTCGGGGGAGCTGTTTTTT
-	TRBD1	TRBV12-3/TRBV12-4	TRBJ1-2	CASSPGQDYGYTF	TGTGCCAGCAGCCCTGGACAGGACTATGGCTACACCTTC
-	-	TRBV5-6	TRBJ2-7	CASSLRGTVSYEQYF	TGTGCCAGCAGCTTGAGGGGGACGGTCTCCTACGAGCAGTACTTC
-	TRBD2	TRBV6-5	TRBJ2-1	CASSYERGGLEQFF	TGTGCCAGCAGTTACGAGCGGGGGGGCCTTGAGCAGTTCTTC
once	TRBD2	TRBV5-1	TRBJ2-3	CASSPGLAGVITDTQYF	TGCGCCAGCAGCCCGGGACTAGCGGGGGTGATCACAGATACGCAGTATTTT
-	TRBD2	TRBV18	TRBJ2-7	CASSFPPSGGAYEQYF	TGTGCCAGCTCATTCCCACCTAGCGGGGGGGCCTACGAGCAGTACTTC
-	TRBD1	TRBV19	TRBJ1-2	CASSNLETGGNYGYTF	TGTGCCAGTAGTAACCTGGAGACAGGGGGGAACTATGGCTACACCTTC
-	TRBD2	TRBV19	TRBJ2-2	CASSSSRDYRPGNTGELFF	TGTGCCAGTAGTAGTTCCCGGGACTATAGGCCGGGGAACACCGGGGAGCTGTTTTTT
-	-	TRBV1	TRBJ2-3	CTSSQEKASTSTDTQYF	TGCACCAGCAGCCAAGAAAAAGCTAGTACTAGCACAGATACGCAGTATTTT
-	-	TRBV6-2/TRBV6-3	TRBJ2-6	CASSYQAGANVLTF	TGTGCCAGCAGTTACCAGGCTGGGGCCAACGTCCTGACTTTC
-	TRBD2	TRBV7-8	TRBJ2-5	CASSAPGAAGTSGGETQYF	TGTGCCAGCAGCGCCCCCGGGGCGGCCGGGACTAGCGGGGGGGAGACCCAGTACTTC
-	-	TRBV7-9	TRBJ1-3	CASSLGQNSGNTIYF	TGTGCCAGCAGCCTAGGGCAAAACTCTGGAAACACCATATATTTT
once	-	TRBV6-1	TRBJ1-5	CASSELGLGNQPQHF	TGTGCCAGCAGTGAACTGGGGCTTGGCAATCAGCCCCAGCATTTT
-	-	TRBV30	TRBJ2-5	CAWSVTRPQETQYF	TGTGCCTGGAGTGTTACCAGGCCCCAAGAGACCCAGTACTTC
-	TRBD1	TRBV6-4	TRBJ2-1	CASSDHQGANEQFF	TGTGCCAGCAGTGATCATCAGGGGGCGAATGAGCAGTTCTTC